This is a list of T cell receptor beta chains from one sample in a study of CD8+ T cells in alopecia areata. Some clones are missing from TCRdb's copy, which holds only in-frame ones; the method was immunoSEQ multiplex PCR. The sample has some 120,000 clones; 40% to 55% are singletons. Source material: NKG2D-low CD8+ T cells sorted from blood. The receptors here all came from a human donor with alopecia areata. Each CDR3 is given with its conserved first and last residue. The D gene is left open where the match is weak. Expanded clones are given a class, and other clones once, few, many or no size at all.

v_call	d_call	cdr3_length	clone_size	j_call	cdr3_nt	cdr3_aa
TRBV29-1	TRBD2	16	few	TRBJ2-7	TGCAGCGTTGCAAATATTCTAGCGGTGAGCTCCTACGAGCAGTACTTC	CSVANILAVSSYEQYF
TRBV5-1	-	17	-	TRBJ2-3	TGCGCCAGCAGCCCACACTTAGCGGACCGCCGCACAGATACGCAGTATTTT	CASSPHLADRRTDTQYF
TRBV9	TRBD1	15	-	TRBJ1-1	TGTGCCAGCAGCGCCCGGGACAGGGGGCTCTCTGAAGCTTTCTTT	CASSARDRGLSEAFF
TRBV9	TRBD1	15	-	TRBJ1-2	TGTGCCAGCAGCGTTCAGACAGGGACCAACTATGGCTACACCTTC	CASSVQTGTNYGYTF
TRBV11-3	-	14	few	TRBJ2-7	TGTGCCAGCAGCCACCGGGCCCGGAACGAGGAGCAGTACTTC	CASSHRARNEEQYF
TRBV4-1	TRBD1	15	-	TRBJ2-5	TGCGCCAGCAGCCAGCCAACGGGACAGCAAGAGACCCAGTACTTC	CASSQPTGQQETQYF
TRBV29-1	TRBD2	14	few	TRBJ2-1	TGCAGCGTTGCTGGACTAGCGATATACAATGAGCAGTTCTTC	CSVAGLAIYNEQFF
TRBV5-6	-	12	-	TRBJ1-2	TGTGCCAGCAGCTTGACCCCTCACGGATACACCTTC	CASSLTPHGYTF
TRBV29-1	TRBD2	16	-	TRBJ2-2	TGCAGCGTTGAATTCGCTAGCGGGAGGAACACCGGGGAGCTGTTTTTT	CSVEFASGRNTGELFF
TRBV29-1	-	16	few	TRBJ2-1	TGCAGCGTTGAAATAGACACCCCCACGTACTACAATGAGCAGTTCTTC	CSVEIDTPTYYNEQFF
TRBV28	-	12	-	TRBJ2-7	TGTGCCAGCAGTTCAGGGGCTGCCGAGCAGTACTTC	CASSSGAAEQYF
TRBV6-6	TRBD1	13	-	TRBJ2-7	TGTGCCAGCAGTGGACAGGGGGACTACGAGCAGTACTTC	CASSGQGDYEQYF
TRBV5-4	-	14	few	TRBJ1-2	TGTGCCAGCAGCCCGAGGGGGGATCCCTATGGCTACACCTTC	CASSPRGDPYGYTF
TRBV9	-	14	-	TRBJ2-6	TGTGCCAGCAGCGTAGGGTCAGGGGCCAACGTCCTGACTTTC	CASSVGSGANVLTF
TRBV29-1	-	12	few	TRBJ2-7	TGCAGCGTTGAAAGGGCACCCTACGAGCAGTACTTC	CSVERAPYEQYF
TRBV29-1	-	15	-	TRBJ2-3	TGCAGCTGCAACTTGGCGGGACGTTCTACAGATACGCAGTATTTT	CSCNLAGRSTDTQYF
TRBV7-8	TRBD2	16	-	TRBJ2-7	TGTGCCAGCAGCTTACACGGGGGGGCAAGTCCCTACGAGCAGTACTTC	CASSLHGGASPYEQYF
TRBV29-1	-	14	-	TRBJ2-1	TGCAGCCAAACAACCCCCTCCCTGTACAATGAGCAGTTCTTC	CSQTTPSLYNEQFF
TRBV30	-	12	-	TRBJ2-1	TGTGCCTTAGTGTCGGACATCAATGAGCAGTTCTTC	CALVSDINEQFF
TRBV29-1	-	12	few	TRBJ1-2	TGCAGCGTTGGAGAGGACACTTATGGCTACACCTTC	CSVGEDTYGYTF
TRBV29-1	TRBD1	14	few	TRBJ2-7	TGCAGCGTTGAAGACCGGGACAGCACCTACGAGCAGTACTTC	CSVEDRDSTYEQYF
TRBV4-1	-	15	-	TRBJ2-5	TGCGCCAGCAGCCAATTGACCCGGACGGATGAGACCCAGTACTTC	CASSQLTRTDETQYF
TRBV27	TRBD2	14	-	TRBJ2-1	TGTGCCAGCAGTTCGACTAGCGGGAGTAATGAGCAGTTCTTC	CASSSTSGSNEQFF
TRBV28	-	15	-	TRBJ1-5	TGTGCCAGCAGCCCGCAGGGATTTTACGGTCAGCCCCAGCATTTT	CASSPQGFYGQPQHF
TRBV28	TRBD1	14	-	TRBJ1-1	TGTGCCAGCAGGCAGGACAGGGTGAACACTGAAGCTTTCTTT	CASRQDRVNTEAFF
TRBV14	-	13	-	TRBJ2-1	TGTGCCAGCAGCCATCAGGGGTACAATGAGCAGTTCTTC	CASSHQGYNEQFF
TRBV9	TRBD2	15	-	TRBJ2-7	TGTGCCAGCAGCGTAGGAGTAGCGGGAGCCCACGAGCAGTACTTC	CASSVGVAGAHEQYF
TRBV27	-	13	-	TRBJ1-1	TGTGCCAGCAGTTGGGAGGGTGACACTGAAGCTTTCTTT	CASSWEGDTEAFF
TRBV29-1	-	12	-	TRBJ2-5	TGCAGCGTTGAAGCGGAGGAAGAGACCCAGTACTTC	CSVEAEEETQYF
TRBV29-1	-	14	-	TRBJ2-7	TGCAGCGTATTAGTAGGGACGGACCTCTTAGAGCAGTACTTC	CSVLVGTDLLEQYF
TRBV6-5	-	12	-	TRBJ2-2	TGTGCCAGCAGTTATCGTCCCGGGGAGCTGTTTTTT	CASSYRPGELFF
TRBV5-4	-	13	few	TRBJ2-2	TGTGCCAGCAGCTTGAACCCCGAACGGGAGCTGTTTTTT	CASSLNPERELFF
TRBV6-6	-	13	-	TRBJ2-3	TGTGCCAGCCATGTGACGGCAACAGATACGCAGTATTTT	CASHVTATDTQYF